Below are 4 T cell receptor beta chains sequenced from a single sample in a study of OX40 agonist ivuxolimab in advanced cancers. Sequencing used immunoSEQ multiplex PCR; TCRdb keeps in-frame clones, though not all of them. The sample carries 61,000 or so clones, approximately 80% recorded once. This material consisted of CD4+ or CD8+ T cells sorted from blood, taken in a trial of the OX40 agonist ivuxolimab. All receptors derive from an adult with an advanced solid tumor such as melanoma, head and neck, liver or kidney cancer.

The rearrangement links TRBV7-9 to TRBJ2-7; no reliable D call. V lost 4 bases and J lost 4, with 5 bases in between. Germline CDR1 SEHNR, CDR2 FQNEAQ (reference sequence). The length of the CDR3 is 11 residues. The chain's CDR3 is CASSWGYEQYF. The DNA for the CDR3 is TGTGCCAGCAGCTGGGGTTACGAGCAGTACTTC. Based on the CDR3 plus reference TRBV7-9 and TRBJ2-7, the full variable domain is DTGVSQNPRHKITKRGQNVTFRCDPISEHNRLYWYRQTLGQGPEFLTYFQNEAQLEKSRLLSDRFSAERPKGSFSTLEIQRTEQGDSAMYLCASSWGYEQYFGPGTRLTVT.

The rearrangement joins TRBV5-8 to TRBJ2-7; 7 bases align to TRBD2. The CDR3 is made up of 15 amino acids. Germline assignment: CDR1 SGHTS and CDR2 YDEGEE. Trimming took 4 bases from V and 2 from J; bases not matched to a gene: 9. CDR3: CASSPIAGDTYEQYF. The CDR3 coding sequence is TGTGCCAGCAGCCCGATTGCGGGAGATACCTACGAGCAGTACTTC.

The CDR3: CASSFLQGDTGELFF. CDR3 DNA: TGCGCCAGCAGCTTCCTACAGGGGGACACCGGGGAGCTGTTTTTT. This chain connects TRBV5-1 to TRBJ2-2; 8 nucleotides agree with TRBD1. With 2 bases clipped from V and 3 bases from J, the junction kept 3 bases outside the gene matches. Germline-derived CDR1 and CDR2 are SGHRS and YFSETQ. The CDR3 consists of 15 residues.

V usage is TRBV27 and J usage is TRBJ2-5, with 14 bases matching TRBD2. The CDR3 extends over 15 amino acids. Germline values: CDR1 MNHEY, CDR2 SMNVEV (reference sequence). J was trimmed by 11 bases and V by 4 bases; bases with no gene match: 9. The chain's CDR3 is CASSSSRLAGGPQYF. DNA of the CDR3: TGTGCCAGCAGTTCATCCAGACTAGCGGGGGGGCCTCAGTACTTC.